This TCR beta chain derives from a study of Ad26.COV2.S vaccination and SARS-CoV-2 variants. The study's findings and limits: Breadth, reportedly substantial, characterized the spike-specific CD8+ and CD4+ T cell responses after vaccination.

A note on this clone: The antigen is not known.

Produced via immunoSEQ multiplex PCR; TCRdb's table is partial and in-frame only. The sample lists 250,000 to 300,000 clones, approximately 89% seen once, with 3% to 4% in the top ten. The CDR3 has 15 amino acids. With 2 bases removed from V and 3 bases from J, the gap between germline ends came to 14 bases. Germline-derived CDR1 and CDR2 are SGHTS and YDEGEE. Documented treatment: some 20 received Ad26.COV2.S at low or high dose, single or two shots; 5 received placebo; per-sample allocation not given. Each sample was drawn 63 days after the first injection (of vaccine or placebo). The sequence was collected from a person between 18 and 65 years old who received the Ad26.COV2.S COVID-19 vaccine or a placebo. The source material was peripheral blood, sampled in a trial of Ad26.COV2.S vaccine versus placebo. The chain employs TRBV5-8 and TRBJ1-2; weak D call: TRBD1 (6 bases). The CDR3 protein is CASSLGQPGDYGYTF. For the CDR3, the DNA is TGTGCCAGCAGCTTAGGACAGCCCGGGGACTATGGCTACACCTTC.